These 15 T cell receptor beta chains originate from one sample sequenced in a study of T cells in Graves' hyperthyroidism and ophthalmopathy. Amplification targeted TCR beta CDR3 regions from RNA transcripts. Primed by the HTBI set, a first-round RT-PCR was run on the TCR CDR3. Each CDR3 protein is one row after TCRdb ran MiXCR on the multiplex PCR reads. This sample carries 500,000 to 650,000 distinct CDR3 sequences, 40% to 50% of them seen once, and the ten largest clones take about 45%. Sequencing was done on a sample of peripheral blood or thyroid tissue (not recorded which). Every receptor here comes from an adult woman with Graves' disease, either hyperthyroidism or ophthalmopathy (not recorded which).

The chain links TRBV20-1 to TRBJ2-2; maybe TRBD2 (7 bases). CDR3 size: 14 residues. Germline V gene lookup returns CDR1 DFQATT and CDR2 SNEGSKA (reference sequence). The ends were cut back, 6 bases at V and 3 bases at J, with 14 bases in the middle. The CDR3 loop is CSAGGGWYTGELFF. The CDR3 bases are TGCAGTGCGGGGGGGGGCTGGTACACCGGGGAGCTGTTTTTT.

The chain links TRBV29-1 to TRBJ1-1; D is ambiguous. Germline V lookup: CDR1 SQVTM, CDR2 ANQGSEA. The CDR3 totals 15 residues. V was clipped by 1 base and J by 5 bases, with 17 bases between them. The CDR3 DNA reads TGCAGCGTTGAAGGGGCCAGCAGATCGGAGACTGAAGCTTTCTTT. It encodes CSVEGASRSETEAFF.

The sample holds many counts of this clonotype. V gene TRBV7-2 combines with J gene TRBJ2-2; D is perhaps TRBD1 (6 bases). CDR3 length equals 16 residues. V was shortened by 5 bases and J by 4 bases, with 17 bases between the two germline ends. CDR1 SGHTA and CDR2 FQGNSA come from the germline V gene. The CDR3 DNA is TGTGCCAGCAGCCCCCCAGGGACACGGTCCACCGGGGAGCTGTTTTTT. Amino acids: CASSPPGTRSTGELFF.

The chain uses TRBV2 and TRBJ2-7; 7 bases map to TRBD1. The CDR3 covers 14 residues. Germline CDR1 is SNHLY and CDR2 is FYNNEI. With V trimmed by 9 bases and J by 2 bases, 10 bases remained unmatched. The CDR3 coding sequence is TGTGCCAGTAAGGGACAGCTGGGGGCCTACGAGCAGTACTTC. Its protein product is CASKGQLGAYEQYF.

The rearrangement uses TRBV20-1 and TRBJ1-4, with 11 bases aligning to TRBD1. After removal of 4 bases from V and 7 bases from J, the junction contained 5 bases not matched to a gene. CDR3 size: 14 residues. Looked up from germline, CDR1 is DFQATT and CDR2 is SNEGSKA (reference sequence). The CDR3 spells CSATGQGAREKLFF. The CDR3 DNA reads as TGCAGTGCTACCGGACAGGGGGCGCGTGAAAAACTGTTTTTT.

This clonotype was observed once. The CDR3 region is CASSLPRGGAGANVLTF. The CDR3 DNA sequence: TGTGCCAGCAGCTTGCCCCGAGGCGGGGCCGGGGCCAACGTCCTGACTTTC. The chain carries TRBV7-9 and TRBJ2-6, with a weak D call TRBD2 (6 bases). CDR3 size: 17 residues. V lost 3 bases, J lost 4 bases, and 16 bases lay in between. Looked up from germline, CDR1 is SEHNR and CDR2 is FQNEAQ (reference sequence). The variable domain in full, completed from reference TRBV7-9 and TRBJ2-6, reads DTGVSQNPRHKITKRGQNVTFRCDPISEHNRLYWYRQTLGQGPEFLTYFQNEAQLEKSRLLSDRFSAERPKGSFSTLEIQRTEQGDSAMYLCASSLPRGGAGANVLTFGAGSRLTVL.

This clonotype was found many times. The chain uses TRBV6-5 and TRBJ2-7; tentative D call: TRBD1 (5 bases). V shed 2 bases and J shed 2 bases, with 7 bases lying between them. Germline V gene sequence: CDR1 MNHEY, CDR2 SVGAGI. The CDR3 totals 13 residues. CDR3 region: CASSYDSAYEQYF. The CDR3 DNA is TGTGCCAGCAGTTACGACAGCGCCTACGAGCAGTACTTC.

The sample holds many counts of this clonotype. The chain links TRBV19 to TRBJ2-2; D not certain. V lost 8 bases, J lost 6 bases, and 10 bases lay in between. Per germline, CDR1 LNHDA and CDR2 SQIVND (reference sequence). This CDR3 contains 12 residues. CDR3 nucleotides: TGTGCCAGTGCATGGGGTCCCGGGGAGCTGTTTTTT. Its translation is CASAWGPGELFF.

CDR3 loop: CATSSTVRGAGQETQYF. CDR3 DNA sequence: TGTGCCACCAGCAGCACCGTCCGGGGCGCGGGACAAGAGACCCAGTACTTC. This chain links TRBV15 with TRBJ2-5; weak D call: TRBD2 (6 bases). There are 17 residues in the CDR3. The germline V gene encodes CDR1 LNHNV and CDR2 YYDKDF (reference sequence). Trimming stripped 3 bases from V and 2 bases from J, with 19 bases between.

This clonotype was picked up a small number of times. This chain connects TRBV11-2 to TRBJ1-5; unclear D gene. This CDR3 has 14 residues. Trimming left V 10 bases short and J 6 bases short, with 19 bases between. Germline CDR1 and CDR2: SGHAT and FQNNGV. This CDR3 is CAISPGRRSQPQHF. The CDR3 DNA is TGTGCCATCTCCCCCGGTCGCAGGAGTCAGCCCCAGCATTTT.

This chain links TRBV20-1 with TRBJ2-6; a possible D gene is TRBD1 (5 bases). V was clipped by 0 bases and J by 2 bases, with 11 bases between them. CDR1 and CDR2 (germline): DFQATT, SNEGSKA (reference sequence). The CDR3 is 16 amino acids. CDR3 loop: CSARDGARAGANVLTF. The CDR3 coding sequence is TGCAGTGCTAGAGATGGGGCCAGGGCTGGGGCCAACGTCCTGACTTTC.

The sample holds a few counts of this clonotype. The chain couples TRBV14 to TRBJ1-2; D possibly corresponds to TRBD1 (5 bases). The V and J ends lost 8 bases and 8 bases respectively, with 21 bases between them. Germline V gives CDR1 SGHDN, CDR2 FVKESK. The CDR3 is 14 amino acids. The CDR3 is CASSPPGPRIGYTF. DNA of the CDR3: TGTGCCAGCTCACCCCCGGGACCAAGAATAGGCTACACCTTC.

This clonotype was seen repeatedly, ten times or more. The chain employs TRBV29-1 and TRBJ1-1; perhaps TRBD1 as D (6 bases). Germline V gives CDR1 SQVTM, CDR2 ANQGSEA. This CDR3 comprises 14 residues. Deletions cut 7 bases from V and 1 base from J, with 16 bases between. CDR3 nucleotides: TGCAGCGCCCAACGACGGGACACGAACACTGAAGCTTTCTTT. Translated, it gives CSAQRRDTNTEAFF.

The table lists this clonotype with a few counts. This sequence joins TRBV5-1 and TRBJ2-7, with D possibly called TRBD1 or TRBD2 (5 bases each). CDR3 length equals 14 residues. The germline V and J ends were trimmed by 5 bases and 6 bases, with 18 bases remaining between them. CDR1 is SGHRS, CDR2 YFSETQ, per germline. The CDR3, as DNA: TGCGCCAGCAGGCCGCCCTCGGGGCGAGGCGAGCAGTACTTC. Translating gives CASRPPSGRGEQYF.

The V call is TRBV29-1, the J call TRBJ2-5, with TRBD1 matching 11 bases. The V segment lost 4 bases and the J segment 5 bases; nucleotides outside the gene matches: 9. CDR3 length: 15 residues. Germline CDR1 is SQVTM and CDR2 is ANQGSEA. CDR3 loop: CSVGTGGREVETQYF. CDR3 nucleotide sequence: TGCAGCGTTGGGACAGGGGGCAGGGAGGTGGAGACCCAGTACTTC. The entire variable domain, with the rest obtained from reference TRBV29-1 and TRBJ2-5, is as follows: SAVISQKPSRDICQRGTSLTIQCQVDSQVTMMFWYRQQPGQSLTLIATANQGSEATYESGFVIDKFPISRPNLTFSTLTVSNMSPEDSSIYLCSVGTGGREVETQYFGPGTRLLVL.